This T cell receptor (beta chain) appears in the sequencing data of a study of monozygotic twins with inflammatory bowel disease. The length of the CDR3 is 17 residues. Germline assignment: CDR1 SNHLY and CDR2 FYNNEI. Notes on the study in general: Those with IBD had lower TCRbeta diversity (inverse Simpson) than their healthy co-twins did. Discordant twins had repertoire similarity that did not differ from that of concordant twins, possibly from limited power.

Per sample, reverse transcription was split into eight reactions. Amplification of TCRalpha and TCRbeta cDNA involved two nested PCRs that ran for about 16 and 10 cycles. No DNA is given; TCRdb re-called the 5' RACE reads and lists each CDR3 protein once. The ten most abundant clones cover roughly 7.4% of a sample with roughly 160,000 distinct CDR3 sequences. About this clonotype itself: Antigen: not known.

This chain uses TRBV2 with TRBJ2-1; checking the TCRdb D call of TRBD2 is not possible without DNA. The receptor was isolated from a human donor with ulcerative colitis or Crohn's disease, or a healthy co-twin of an affected twin (not recorded which). Material: blood. The CDR3 protein is CASSEWSTSATYNEQFF.